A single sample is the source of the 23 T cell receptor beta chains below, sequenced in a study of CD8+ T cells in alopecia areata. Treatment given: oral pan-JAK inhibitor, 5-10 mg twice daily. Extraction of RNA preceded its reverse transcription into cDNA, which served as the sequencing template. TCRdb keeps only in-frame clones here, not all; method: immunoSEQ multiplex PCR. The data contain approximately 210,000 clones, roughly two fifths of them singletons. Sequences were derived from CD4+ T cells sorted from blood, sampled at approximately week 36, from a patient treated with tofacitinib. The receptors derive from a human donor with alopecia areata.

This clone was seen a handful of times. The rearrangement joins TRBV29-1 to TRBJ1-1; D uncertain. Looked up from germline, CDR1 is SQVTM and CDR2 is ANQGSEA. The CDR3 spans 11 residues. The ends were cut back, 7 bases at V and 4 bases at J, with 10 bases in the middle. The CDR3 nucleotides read TGCAGCGCCCGAGGGCCCACTGAAGCTTTCTTT. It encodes CSARGPTEAFF.

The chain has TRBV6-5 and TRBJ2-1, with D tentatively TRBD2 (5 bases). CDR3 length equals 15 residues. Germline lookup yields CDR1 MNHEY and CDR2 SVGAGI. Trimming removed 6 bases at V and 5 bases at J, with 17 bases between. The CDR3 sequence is CASRILVSNDNEQFF. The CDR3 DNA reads TGTGCCAGCAGGATACTAGTTAGTAACGACAATGAGCAGTTCTTC.

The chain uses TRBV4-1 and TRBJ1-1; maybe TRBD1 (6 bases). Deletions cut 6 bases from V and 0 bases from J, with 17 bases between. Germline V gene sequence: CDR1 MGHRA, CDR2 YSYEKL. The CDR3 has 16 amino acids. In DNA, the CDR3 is TGCGCCAGCAGGCCCGGACAGCTAACCTTGAACACTGAAGCTTTCTTT. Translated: CASRPGQLTLNTEAFF.

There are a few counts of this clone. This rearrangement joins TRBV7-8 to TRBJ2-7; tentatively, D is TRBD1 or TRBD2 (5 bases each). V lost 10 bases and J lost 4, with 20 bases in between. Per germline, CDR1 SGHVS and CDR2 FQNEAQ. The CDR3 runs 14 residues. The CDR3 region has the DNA TGTGCCACCATGTTCGGGACCTCAACTTACGAGCAGTACTTC. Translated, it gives CATMFGTSTYEQYF.

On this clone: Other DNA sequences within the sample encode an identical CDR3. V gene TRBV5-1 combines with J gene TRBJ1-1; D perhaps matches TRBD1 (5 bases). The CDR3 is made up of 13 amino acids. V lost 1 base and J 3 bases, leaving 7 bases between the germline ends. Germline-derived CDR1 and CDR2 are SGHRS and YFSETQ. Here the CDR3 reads CASSLRGDTEAFF. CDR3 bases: TGCGCCAGCAGCTTGCGAGGGGACACTGAAGCTTTCTTT.

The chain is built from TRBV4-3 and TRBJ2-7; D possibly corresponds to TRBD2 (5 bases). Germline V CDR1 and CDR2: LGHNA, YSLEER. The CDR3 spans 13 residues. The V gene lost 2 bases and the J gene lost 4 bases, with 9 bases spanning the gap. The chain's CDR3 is CASSQLLEYEQYF. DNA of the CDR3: TGCGCCAGCAGCCAACTACTAGAATACGAGCAGTACTTC.

The CDR3, as DNA: TGCGCCAGCAGCTTGGGCCGGGATTGGGAGCAGTACTTC. Translation: CASSLGRDWEQYF. This chain links TRBV5-1 with TRBJ2-7, with D possibly being TRBD2 (5 bases). This CDR3 has 13 amino acids. V lost 0 bases to trimming and J lost 7 bases, with 11 bases between them. Germline V gene lookup returns CDR1 SGHRS and CDR2 YFSETQ.

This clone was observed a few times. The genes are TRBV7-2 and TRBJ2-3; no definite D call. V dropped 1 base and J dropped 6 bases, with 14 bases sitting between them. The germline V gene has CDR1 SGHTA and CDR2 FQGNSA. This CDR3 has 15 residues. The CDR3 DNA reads TGTGCCAGCAGCTTAGGAGCGATCGGTCTGGATACGCAGTATTTT. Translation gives CASSLGAIGLDTQYF.

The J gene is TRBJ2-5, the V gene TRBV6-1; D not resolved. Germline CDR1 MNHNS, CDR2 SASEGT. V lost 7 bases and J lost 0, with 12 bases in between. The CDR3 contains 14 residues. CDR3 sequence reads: CASTGRINQETQYF. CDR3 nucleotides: TGTGCCAGCACGGGCAGGATAAACCAAGAGACCCAGTACTTC.

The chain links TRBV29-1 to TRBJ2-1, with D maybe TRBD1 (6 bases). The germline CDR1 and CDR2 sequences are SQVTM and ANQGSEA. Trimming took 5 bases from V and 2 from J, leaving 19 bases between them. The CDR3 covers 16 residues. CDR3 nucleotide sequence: TGCAGCGTTCAGAACCGGGACACCCAAACCTACAATGAGCAGTTCTTC. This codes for CSVQNRDTQTYNEQFF.

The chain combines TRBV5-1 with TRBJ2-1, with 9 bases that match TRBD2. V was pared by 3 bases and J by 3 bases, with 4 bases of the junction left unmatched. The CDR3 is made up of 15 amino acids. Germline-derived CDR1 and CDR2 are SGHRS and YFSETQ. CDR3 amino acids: CASSYRLADYNEQFF. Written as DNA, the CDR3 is TGCGCCAGCAGCTACCGACTAGCGGACTACAATGAGCAGTTCTTC.

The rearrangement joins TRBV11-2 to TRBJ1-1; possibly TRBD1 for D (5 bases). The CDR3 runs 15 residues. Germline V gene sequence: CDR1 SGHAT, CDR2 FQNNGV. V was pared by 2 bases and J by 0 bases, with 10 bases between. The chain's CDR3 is CASSLRGALNTEAFF. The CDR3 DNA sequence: TGTGCCAGCAGCTTACGAGGGGCCCTGAACACTGAAGCTTTCTTT. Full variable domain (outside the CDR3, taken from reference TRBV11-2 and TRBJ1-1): EAGVAQSPRYKIIEKRQSVAFWCNPISGHATLYWYQQILGQGPKLLIQFQNNGVVDDSQLPKDRFSAERLKGVDSTLKIQPAKLEDSAVYLCASSLRGALNTEAFFGQGTRLTVV.

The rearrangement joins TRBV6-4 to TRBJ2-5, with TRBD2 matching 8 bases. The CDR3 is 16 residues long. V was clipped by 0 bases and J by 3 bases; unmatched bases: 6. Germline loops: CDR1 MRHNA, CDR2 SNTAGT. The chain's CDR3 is CASSDSGTGGKETQYF. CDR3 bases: TGTGCCAGCAGTGACTCGGGGACGGGAGGGAAAGAGACCCAGTACTTC.

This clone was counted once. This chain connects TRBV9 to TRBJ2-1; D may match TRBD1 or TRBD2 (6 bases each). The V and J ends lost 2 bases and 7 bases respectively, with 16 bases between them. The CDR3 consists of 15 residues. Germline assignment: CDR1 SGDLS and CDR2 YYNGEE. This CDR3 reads CASSVSVGGLNEQFF. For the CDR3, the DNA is TGTGCCAGCAGCGTTAGCGTCGGGGGCTTAAATGAGCAGTTCTTC.

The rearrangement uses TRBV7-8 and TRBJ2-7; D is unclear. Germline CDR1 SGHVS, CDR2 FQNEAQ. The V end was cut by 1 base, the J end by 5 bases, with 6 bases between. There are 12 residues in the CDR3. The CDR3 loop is CASSLEGHEQYF. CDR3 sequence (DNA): TGTGCCAGCAGCTTAGAGGGCCACGAGCAGTACTTC.

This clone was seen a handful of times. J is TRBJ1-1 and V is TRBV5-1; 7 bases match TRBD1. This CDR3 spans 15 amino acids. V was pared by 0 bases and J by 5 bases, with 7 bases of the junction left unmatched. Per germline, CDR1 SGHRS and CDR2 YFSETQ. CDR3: CASSLVTSRGTEAFF. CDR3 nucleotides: TGCGCCAGCAGCTTGGTTACCTCCAGGGGGACTGAAGCTTTCTTT.

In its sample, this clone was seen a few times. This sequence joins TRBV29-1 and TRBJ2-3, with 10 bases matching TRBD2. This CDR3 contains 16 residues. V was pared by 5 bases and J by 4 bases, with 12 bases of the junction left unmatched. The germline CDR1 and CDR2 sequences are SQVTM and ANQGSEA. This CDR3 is CSVRGASGRRADTQYF. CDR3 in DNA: TGCAGCGTTAGGGGGGCTAGCGGGAGACGGGCAGATACGCAGTATTTT.

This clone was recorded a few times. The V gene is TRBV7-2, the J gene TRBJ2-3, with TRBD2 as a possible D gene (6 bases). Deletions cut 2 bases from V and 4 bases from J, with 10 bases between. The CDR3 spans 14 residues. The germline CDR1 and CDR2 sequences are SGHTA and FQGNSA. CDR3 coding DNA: TGTGCCAGCAGCTTACTCACTAGCTCAGATACGCAGTATTTT. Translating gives CASSLLTSSDTQYF.

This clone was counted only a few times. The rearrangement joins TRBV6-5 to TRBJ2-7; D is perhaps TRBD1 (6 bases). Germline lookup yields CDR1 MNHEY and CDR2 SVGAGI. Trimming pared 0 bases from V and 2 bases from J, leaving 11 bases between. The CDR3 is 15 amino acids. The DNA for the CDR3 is TGTGCCAGCAGTTACTCCGGGACAACCACCTACGAGCAGTACTTC. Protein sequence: CASSYSGTTTYEQYF.

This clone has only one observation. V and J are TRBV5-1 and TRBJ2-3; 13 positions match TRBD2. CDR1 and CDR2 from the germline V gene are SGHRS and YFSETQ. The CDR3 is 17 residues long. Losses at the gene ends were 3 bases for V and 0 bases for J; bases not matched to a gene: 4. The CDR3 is CASSSGLAGTSTDTQYF. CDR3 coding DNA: TGCGCCAGCAGCTCGGGACTAGCGGGAACTAGCACAGATACGCAGTATTTT.

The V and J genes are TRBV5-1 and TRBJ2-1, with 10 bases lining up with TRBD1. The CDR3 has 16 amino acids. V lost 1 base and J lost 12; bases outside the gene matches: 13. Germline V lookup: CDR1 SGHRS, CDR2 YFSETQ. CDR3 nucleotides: TGCGCCAGCAGCTTGATTCGGGGACAGGGGAAGGGTCGGCAGTTCTTC. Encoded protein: CASSLIRGQGKGRQFF.

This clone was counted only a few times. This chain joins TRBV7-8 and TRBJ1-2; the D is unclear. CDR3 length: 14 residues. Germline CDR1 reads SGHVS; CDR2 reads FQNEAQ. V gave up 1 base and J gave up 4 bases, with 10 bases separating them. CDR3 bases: TGTGCCAGCAGCTTAGATGGCCAGACCTATGGCTACACCTTC. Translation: CASSLDGQTYGYTF.

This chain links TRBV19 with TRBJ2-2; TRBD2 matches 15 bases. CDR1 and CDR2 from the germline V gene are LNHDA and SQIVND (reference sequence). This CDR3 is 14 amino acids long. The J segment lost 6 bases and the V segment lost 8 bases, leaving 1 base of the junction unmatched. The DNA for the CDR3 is TGTGCCAGTCGGACTAGCGGGAGGGCCGGGGAGCTGTTTTTT. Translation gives CASRTSGRAGELFF.